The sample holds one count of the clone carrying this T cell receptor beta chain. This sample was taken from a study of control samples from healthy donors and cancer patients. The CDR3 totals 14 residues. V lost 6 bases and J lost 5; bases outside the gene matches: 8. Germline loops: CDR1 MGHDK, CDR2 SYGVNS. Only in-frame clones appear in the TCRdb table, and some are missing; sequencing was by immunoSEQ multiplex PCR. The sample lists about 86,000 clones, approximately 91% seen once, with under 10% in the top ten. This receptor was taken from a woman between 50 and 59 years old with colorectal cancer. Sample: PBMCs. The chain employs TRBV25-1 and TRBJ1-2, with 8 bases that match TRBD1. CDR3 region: CASRRTGRVYGYTF. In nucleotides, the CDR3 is TGTGCCAGCAGGAGGACAGGGAGGGTTTATGGCTACACCTTC.